What follows are 25 T cell receptor beta chains derived from one specimen sequenced in a study of blood T cell repertoires in COVID-19 (dated by TCRdb to 2018 to 2021). The method was the immunoSEQ multiplex PCR assay. TCRdb stores this immuneACCESS table with in-frame sequences only. Part of the clones is absent; in the studies checked, under half of the shortfall reflects unresolved V genes, and no reason is known for the rest. The sample table records around 42,000 clones; 80% to 90% of these occur just once. The ten biggest clones cover 9% of the sample. Sequencing input: peripheral blood. The receptor source for this set is a man between 25 and 39 years old with active or convalescent COVID-19.

The chain joins TRBV12-5 to TRBJ2-1; maybe TRBD2 (5 bases). Germline V gives CDR1 LGHNT, CDR2 FRNRAP. CDR3 length: 14 residues. V lost 0 bases and J lost 8, with 11 bases in between. The CDR3 nucleotides read TGTGCTAGTGGTTTGGTACCGGGCGGGTATGAGCAGTTCTTC. Amino acid sequence: CASGLVPGGYEQFF.

The V gene is TRBV3-1 (or the pseudogene TRBV3-2), the J gene TRBJ1-5; TRBD1 agrees at 7 bases. The CDR3 totals 15 residues. The ends lost 4 bases at V and 6 bases at J; junction bases unmatched: 9. The germline gives CDR1 LGHDT, CDR2 YNNKEL (reference sequence). The CDR3 loop is CASSRDSGGSQPQHF. CDR3 coding DNA: TGTGCCAGCAGCCGGGATTCAGGGGGAAGTCAGCCCCAGCATTTT.

This clone was counted between two and nine times. The genes are TRBV2 and TRBJ2-7, with 9 nucleotides matching TRBD1. This CDR3 contains 15 residues. Trimming took 1 base from V and 2 from J; bases not matched to a gene: 3. The germline gives CDR1 SNHLY, CDR2 FYNNEI. The chain's CDR3 is CASSEGTGVTYEQYF. CDR3 bases: TGTGCCAGCAGTGAAGGGACAGGGGTAACCTACGAGCAGTACTTC.

The V and J genes are TRBV5-6 and TRBJ1-1; D may be TRBD1 (5 bases). The CDR3 consists of 15 residues. CDR1 SGHDT and CDR2 YYEEEE come from the germline V gene. The germline V and J ends were trimmed by 0 bases and 0 bases, with 9 bases remaining between them. CDR3 amino acids: CASSLDRSVNTEAFF. CDR3 sequence (DNA): TGTGCCAGCAGCTTGGACAGGAGTGTGAACACTGAAGCTTTCTTT. The variable domain in full, with the rest retrieved from reference TRBV5-6 and TRBJ1-1, is DAGVTQSPTHLIKTRGQQVTLRCSPKSGHDTVSWYQQALGQGPQFIFQYYEEEERQRGNFPDRFSGHQFPNYSSELNVNALLLGDSALYLCASSLDRSVNTEAFFGQGTRLTVV.

The chain combines TRBV6-2 or TRBV6-3 with TRBJ2-1; possibly TRBD1 for D (5 bases). Trimming removed 5 bases from V and 6 bases from J, with 20 bases in between. The CDR3 has 16 residues. CDR1 MNHEY and CDR2 SVGEGT come from the germline V gene. CDR3 amino acids: CASSIFRAGSSNEQFF. DNA of the CDR3: TGTGCCAGCAGTATATTCCGGGCAGGGTCCAGCAATGAGCAGTTCTTC.

The gene calls are TRBV19 and TRBJ1-2, with TRBD1 identical over 11 bases. The V segment lost 2 bases and the J segment 3 bases; nucleotides outside the gene matches: 2. Germline V gene data show CDR1 as LNHDA and CDR2 as SQIVND (reference sequence). The CDR3 contains 15 residues. CDR3 DNA sequence: TGTGCCAGTAGTATAAGGACAGGGGGCCACTATGGCTACACCTTC. Its protein product is CASSIRTGGHYGYTF.

This clone was counted a single time. V usage is TRBV29-1 and J usage is TRBJ2-1, with TRBD2 matching over 12 bases. This CDR3 region has 14 residues. With 3 bases clipped from V and 5 bases from J, the junction kept 2 bases outside the gene matches. The germline gives CDR1 SQVTM, CDR2 ANQGSEA. The CDR3 loop reads CSVDRTSGNNEQFF. The CDR3 DNA reads as TGCAGCGTTGACCGGACTAGCGGGAACAATGAGCAGTTCTTC.

The chain carries TRBV7-8 and TRBJ2-7, with 9 bases identical to TRBD1. The CDR3 spans 14 residues. The J segment lost 1 base and the V segment lost 3 bases, leaving 1 base of the junction unmatched. In germline, CDR1 is SGHVS, CDR2 FQNEAQ. CDR3 nucleotide sequence: TGTGCCAGCAGCTTCGGGACAGGGTCCTACGAGCAGTACGTC. The encoded protein is CASSFGTGSYEQYV.

The chain uses TRBV6-5 and TRBJ1-1; D call uncertain. The CDR3 is 14 residues long. The V end lost 7 bases, the J end lost 0 bases, and 12 bases lay between the germline ends. Germline V gives CDR1 MNHEY, CDR2 SVGAGI. CDR3 coding DNA: TGTGCCAGCAAGGAGGCTGCCATGAACACTGAAGCTTTCTTT. This encodes CASKEAAMNTEAFF.

The J gene is TRBJ2-3, the V gene TRBV15; 12 bases align to TRBD2. The V segment lost 2 bases and the J segment 4 bases; nucleotides outside the gene matches: 7. The V gene's germline CDR1 is LNHNV and CDR2 YYDKDF (reference sequence). The CDR3 covers 17 residues. In DNA, the CDR3 is TGTGCCACCAGCAGAACAGGACTAGCGGGAATGTCAGATACGCAGTATTTT. Encoded protein: CATSRTGLAGMSDTQYF. Full variable domain (missing parts from reference TRBV15 and TRBJ2-3): DAMVIQNPRYQVTQFGKPVTLSCSQTLNHNVMYWYQQKSSQAPKLLFHYYDKDFNNEADTPDNFQSRRPNTSFCFLDIRSPGLGDTAMYLCATSRTGLAGMSDTQYFGPGTRLTVL.

V and J are TRBV6-5 and TRBJ2-7; 7 bases line up with TRBD1. Germline V gene data show CDR1 as MNHEY and CDR2 as SVGAGI. Trimming cost V 5 bases and J 7 bases; bases outside gene matches: 11. The length of the CDR3 is 14 residues. CDR3 in DNA: TGTGCCAGCAGTATCCACAGACAGGGTGTTGAGCAGTACTTC. This encodes CASSIHRQGVEQYF.

This clone was seen only a few times. This sequence joins TRBV3-1 (or the pseudogene TRBV3-2) and TRBJ1-4; 8 bases fit TRBD1. Germline values: CDR1 LGHDT, CDR2 YNNKEL (reference sequence). Trimming removed 0 bases from V and 7 bases from J; junction bases left unmatched: 1. This CDR3 is built from 14 residues. The CDR3 coding sequence is TGTGCCAGCAGCCAAGAGGGACAGGCTGAAAAACTGTTTTTT. Residues: CASSQEGQAEKLFF.

The gene calls are TRBV7-3 and TRBJ1-4; 8 bases map to TRBD1. This CDR3 is 15 amino acids long. Germline-derived CDR1 and CDR2 are SGHTA and FQGTGA. V lost 5 bases, J lost 8 bases, and 10 bases stayed unmatched. Here the CDR3 DNA reads TGTGCCAGCAGCGTCCGGGACAGGTATGACGAAAAACTGTTTTTT. This gives the protein CASSVRDRYDEKLFF.

In its sample, this clone was seen once. The chain uses TRBV4-3 and TRBJ2-5; 10 positions agree with TRBD2. This CDR3 region has 17 residues. Trimming took 4 bases from V and 1 from J; bases not matched to a gene: 9. CDR1 and CDR2 (germline): LGHNA, YSLEER. The CDR3 is CASSPERGTSAQETQYF. DNA of the CDR3: TGCGCCAGCAGCCCGGAGAGAGGGACTAGCGCCCAAGAGACCCAGTACTTC.

This chain connects TRBV5-1 to TRBJ1-2; no definite D call. The germline V and J ends were trimmed by 0 bases and 4 bases, with 7 bases remaining between them. Germline CDR1 is SGHRS and CDR2 is YFSETQ. The CDR3 spans 13 residues. CDR3 DNA: TGCGCCAGCAGCTTGGGACGGGTCTATGGCTACACCTTC. Translated, it gives CASSLGRVYGYTF. Drawing the rest from reference TRBV5-1 and TRBJ1-2, the complete variable domain is KAGVTQTPRYLIKTRGQQVTLSCSPISGHRSVSWYQQTPGQGLQFLFEYFSETQRNKGNFPGRFSGRQFSNSRSEMNVSTLELGDSALYLCASSLGRVYGYTFGSGTRLTVV.

The chain combines TRBV12-3 or TRBV12-4 with TRBJ1-1; TRBD1 aligns across 10 bases. The CDR3 loop spans 13 amino acids. Unmatched junction bases numbered 6, after V lost 3 bases and J lost 11 bases. The CDR3 spells CASSFLDRGLAFF. CDR3 DNA sequence: TGTGCCAGCAGTTTCCTGGACAGGGGGTTGGCTTTCTTT.

This clone was recorded a few times. This chain connects TRBV7-8 to TRBJ2-7; 8 nucleotides match TRBD1. V dropped 2 bases and J dropped 2; count of bases not matched to a gene: 8. The V gene's germline CDR1 is SGHVS and CDR2 FQNEAQ. CDR3 size: 16 residues. The CDR3: CASSLNFGDRPYEQYF. Here the CDR3 DNA reads TGTGCCAGCAGCTTAAATTTCGGGGACAGGCCCTACGAGCAGTACTTC.

This clone was picked up one time. This chain joins TRBV5-1 and TRBJ2-7; the D gene is possibly TRBD2 (6 bases). CDR3 size: 12 residues. Trimming took off 3 bases at V and 2 bases at J, with 6 bases between the two ends. Germline loops: CDR1 SGHRS, CDR2 YFSETQ. Here the CDR3 DNA reads TGCGCCAGCAGCTCGGGGGCCTACGAGCAGTACTTC. Encoded protein: CASSSGAYEQYF.

The chain couples TRBV19 to TRBJ1-1; 11 bases are a match to TRBD1. V lost 11 bases, J lost 0 bases, and 8 bases stayed unmatched. Germline V gene data show CDR1 as LNHDA and CDR2 as SQIVND (reference sequence). The CDR3 loop spans 15 amino acids. The CDR3 reads CASADRGRVNTEAFF. The CDR3 nucleotides read TGTGCCTCCGCGGACAGGGGGCGTGTGAACACTGAAGCTTTCTTT.

This clone was found once. V and J are TRBV19 and TRBJ2-3, with 8 bases matching TRBD2. This CDR3 spans 15 amino acids. Per germline, CDR1 LNHDA and CDR2 SQIVND (reference sequence). V lost 5 bases and J lost 0; bases outside the gene matches: 4. The CDR3 spells CASSSPGGSTDTQYF. The CDR3 nucleotides are TGTGCCAGTAGTTCTCCGGGGGGGAGCACAGATACGCAGTATTTT.

The chain is built from TRBV10-1 and TRBJ1-1, with 9 bases fitting TRBD1. V gave up 6 bases and J gave up 6 bases; unmatched junction bases: 8. The CDR3 length is 14 residues. From germline, CDR1 is WNHNN and CDR2 SYGVQD (reference sequence). This chain's CDR3 is CASRVSRDRAEAFF. As DNA, the CDR3 is TGCGCCAGCAGAGTTTCCCGGGACAGGGCTGAAGCTTTCTTT.

Here the CDR3 DNA reads TGTGCCAGCAGCTTAATCCAGGGCTCTGAAGCTTTCTTT. Its protein product is CASSLIQGSEAFF. The chain has TRBV11-2 and TRBJ1-1, with D possibly TRBD1 on 5 matching bases. The CDR3 is 13 amino acids. The germline V gene has CDR1 SGHAT and CDR2 FQNNGV. The V end was cut by 2 bases, the J end by 6 bases, with 10 bases between.

The chain combines TRBV24-1 with TRBJ1-5, with 11 bases fitting TRBD1. The CDR3 is made up of 16 amino acids. Germline V gene sequence: CDR1 KGHDR, CDR2 SFDVKD. V lost 3 bases, J lost 7 bases, and 7 bases stayed unmatched. DNA for the CDR3: TGTGCCACCAGTGATGGGACAGGGGGGGGACGACAGCCCCAGCATTTT. Encoded protein: CATSDGTGGGRQPQHF.

This clone was recorded a few times. This rearrangement joins TRBV10-2 to TRBJ1-1, with 8 bases matching TRBD1. Germline V lookup: CDR1 WSHSY, CDR2 SAAADI. The CDR3 sequence is 15 residues long. J lost 0 bases, V lost 4 bases, and 4 bases had no gene match. DNA for the CDR3: TGCGCCAGCAGTGCCCGACAGGGGATGAACACTGAAGCTTTCTTT. Amino acids: CASSARQGMNTEAFF.

The rearrangement joins TRBV11-2 to TRBJ2-7; TRBD2 matches 9 bases. The CDR3 runs to 13 residues. Looked up from germline, CDR1 is SGHAT and CDR2 is FQNNGV. Losses at the gene ends were 5 bases for V and 10 bases for J; bases not matched to a gene: 9. CDR3 region: CASSPGLALFQYF. CDR3 DNA sequence: TGTGCCAGCAGCCCGGGACTAGCACTTTTTCAGTACTTC. The full variable domain, rest sourced from reference TRBV11-2 and TRBJ2-7, is EAGVAQSPRYKIIEKRQSVAFWCNPISGHATLYWYQQILGQGPKLLIQFQNNGVVDDSQLPKDRFSAERLKGVDSTLKIQPAKLEDSAVYLCASSPGLALFQYFGPGTRLTVT.